These 17 T cell receptor beta chains were all obtained from the same sample, sequenced in a study of blood T cell repertoires in COVID-19. Only in-frame clones appear in the TCRdb table, and some are missing; sequencing was by immunoSEQ multiplex PCR. The sample has tens of thousands of clones; approximately 86% are singletons. The sample taken for sequencing was peripheral blood. These receptors were collected from a human donor in a cohort sampled during active COVID-19.

The gene calls are TRBV5-8 and TRBJ1-2; TRBD1 aligns across 7 bases. Per the germline V gene, CDR1 is SGHTS and CDR2 is YDEGEE. The CDR3 runs to 15 residues. The V and J ends lost 4 bases and 4 bases, in that order; junction bases with no gene match: 10. CDR3 amino acids: CASSDGTDPFYGYTF. CDR3 bases: TGTGCCAGCAGCGATGGGACAGACCCTTTCTATGGCTACACCTTC.

The gene calls are TRBV6-5 and TRBJ2-7; the match to TRBD1 covers 7 bases. Germline trimming cut 2 bases from V and 0 bases from J; bases unmatched to any gene: 4. Germline CDR1 reads MNHEY; CDR2 reads SVGAGI. The CDR3 has 15 amino acids. CDR3 in amino acids: CASSYTRDSSYEQYF. The CDR3 region has the DNA TGTGCCAGCAGTTACACCCGGGACAGCTCCTACGAGCAGTACTTC.

The chain recombines TRBV4-2 with TRBJ2-5; TRBD2 agrees at 9 bases. CDR1 and CDR2 (germline): LGHNA, YNFKEQ. The CDR3 spans 15 residues. Trimming at V came to 0 bases and at J to 4 bases, leaving 3 bases not matched to a gene. DNA of the CDR3: TGTGCCAGCAGCCAAGAAGCGGGAGGAAGAGAGACCCAGTACTTC. The encoded protein is CASSQEAGGRETQYF.

The rearrangement uses TRBV10-1 and TRBJ1-1; D is undetermined. This CDR3 is built from 13 residues. Between the trimmed V and J ends, which lost 6 bases and 1 base, there was a span of 9 bases. The germline V gene encodes CDR1 WNHNN and CDR2 SYGVQD (reference sequence). The CDR3: CASRDNENTEAFF. Here the CDR3 DNA reads TGCGCCAGCAGAGACAATGAGAACACTGAAGCTTTCTTT.

V is TRBV7-2 and J is TRBJ2-4; 11 positions agree with TRBD2. V lost 0 bases and J lost 7; bases outside the gene matches: 8. CDR1 is SGHTA and CDR2 is FQGNSA in the germline V gene. This CDR3 is built from 17 residues. The CDR3 sequence is CASSLASGGVGRNIQYF. The DNA for the CDR3 is TGTGCCAGCAGCTTAGCTAGCGGGGGGGTAGGTAGGAACATTCAGTACTTC.

V usage is TRBV29-1 and J usage is TRBJ1-5; TRBD1 is a possible D gene (5 bases). Germline V CDR1 and CDR2: SQVTM, ANQGSEA. V lost 5 bases and J 5 bases, leaving 13 bases between the germline ends. This CDR3 contains 13 residues. Here the CDR3 reads CSVRSGVDQPQHF. CDR3 in DNA: TGCAGCGTTCGTTCGGGGGTTGATCAGCCCCAGCATTTT. The full variable domain, with the rest looked up from reference TRBV29-1 and TRBJ1-5, is SAVISQKPSRDICQRGTSLTIQCQVDSQVTMMFWYRQQPGQSLTLIATANQGSEATYESGFVIDKFPISRPNLTFSTLTVSNMSPEDSSIYLCSVRSGVDQPQHFGDGTRLSIL.

The V call is TRBV7-2, the J call TRBJ2-2, with D tentatively TRBD1 (6 bases). This CDR3 is built from 15 residues. Germline V CDR1 and CDR2: SGHTA, FQGNSA. Trimming stripped 0 bases from V and 7 bases from J, with 12 bases between. CDR3 DNA: TGTGCCAGCAGCTTAGCACAGGGATCAGTCGGGGAGCTGTTTTTT. Encoded protein: CASSLAQGSVGELFF.

This chain connects TRBV24-1 to TRBJ2-5; unclear D gene. The CDR3 has 11 amino acids. Trimming took 9 bases from V and 2 from J, leaving 6 bases between them. CDR1 and CDR2 (germline): KGHDR, SFDVKD. CDR3 nucleotide sequence: TGTGCCACCGGCCAACAAGAGACCCAGTACTTC. As protein: CATGQQETQYF.

The V gene is TRBV4-1, the J gene TRBJ1-2; 11 bases map to TRBD1. This CDR3 is 15 amino acids long. J gave up 4 bases and V 3 bases, and 4 bases lay outside the gene matches. Germline-derived CDR1 and CDR2 are MGHRA and YSYEKL. The CDR3 loop is CASSQAGTGGYGYTF. In nucleotides, the CDR3 is TGCGCCAGCAGCCAGGCCGGGACAGGGGGCTATGGCTACACCTTC.

This clone was detected only once. The V and J genes are TRBV2 and TRBJ1-6, with D possibly TRBD1 on 5 matching bases. CDR3 length: 13 residues. Trimming removed 7 bases at V and 5 bases at J, with 9 bases between. Germline V CDR1 and CDR2: SNHLY, FYNNEI. CDR3 region: CASNSGNNSPLHF. The CDR3 DNA is TGTGCCAGCAACTCAGGGAATAATTCACCCCTCCACTTT.

This chain connects TRBV30 to TRBJ1-1; TRBD1 is a possible D gene (5 bases). Trimming cost V 8 bases and J 5 bases, with 15 bases left between them. This CDR3 has 12 residues. Germline V gene data show CDR1 as GTSNPN and CDR2 as SVGIG (reference sequence). CDR3 nucleotides: TGTGCCCTCGGGAGGGACGGGACTGAAGCTTTCTTT. Translation gives CALGRDGTEAFF.

The chain links TRBV6-5 to TRBJ2-3; the D is unclear. V gave up 0 bases and J gave up 0 bases, with 10 bases separating them. From germline, CDR1 is MNHEY and CDR2 SVGAGI. The CDR3 has 16 amino acids. The CDR3 loop is CASSYSYFRSTDTQYF. The CDR3 DNA reads TGTGCCAGCAGTTACTCGTACTTCCGGAGCACAGATACGCAGTATTTT.

By share, this clone counts as large. This sequence joins TRBV6-6 and TRBJ2-1, with 7 bases that match TRBD1. Germline loops: CDR1 MNHNY, CDR2 SVGAGI (reference sequence). The CDR3 has 13 residues. V shed 7 bases, J shed 6 bases, and the junction held 6 bases outside the gene matches. CDR3: CASIPDRLNEQFF. The CDR3 region has the DNA TGTGCCAGCATCCCGGACAGGCTCAATGAGCAGTTCTTC.

This clone was found a few times. This sequence joins TRBV7-9 and TRBJ2-2; 10 bases map to TRBD2. Trimming at V came to 3 bases and at J to 2 bases, leaving 3 bases not matched to a gene. The CDR3 covers 16 residues. Looked up from germline, CDR1 is SEHNR and CDR2 is FQNEAQ (reference sequence). Here the CDR3 reads CASSFWTSGNTGELFF. In nucleotides, the CDR3 is TGTGCCAGCAGCTTCTGGACTAGCGGTAACACCGGGGAGCTGTTTTTT.

The V call is TRBV6-5, the J call TRBJ1-2; tentatively, D is TRBD1 (5 bases). V dropped 0 bases and J dropped 2 bases, with 10 bases sitting between them. The germline gives CDR1 MNHEY, CDR2 SVGAGI. The CDR3 spans 15 residues. In DNA, the CDR3 is TGTGCCAGCAGTTACTCGACCCAGGGAAACTATGGCTACACCTTC. Translated: CASSYSTQGNYGYTF.

This chain links TRBV6-2 or TRBV6-3 with TRBJ2-7; TRBD1 is a possible D gene (5 bases). CDR3 size: 13 residues. Germline CDR1 and CDR2: MNHEY and SVGEGT. Trimming stripped 6 bases from V and 2 bases from J, with 11 bases between. The CDR3 coding sequence is TGTGCCAGCAGCCCCCAGGGAACCTACGAGCAGTACTTC. Encoded protein: CASSPQGTYEQYF.

The chain employs TRBV28 and TRBJ1-3; the match to TRBD1 covers 11 bases. This CDR3 has 18 residues. V gave up 5 bases and J gave up 2 bases; unmatched junction bases: 11. Germline CDR1 is MDHEN and CDR2 is SYDVKM. The CDR3: CASSIRSGQGVAGNTIYF. CDR3 coding DNA: TGTGCCAGCAGTATCCGCTCGGGACAGGGGGTGGCTGGAAACACCATATATTTT. Variable domain in full (rest from reference TRBV28 and TRBJ1-3): DVKVTQSSRYLVKRTGEKVFLECVQDMDHENMFWYRQDPGLGLRLIYFSYDVKMKEKGDIPEGYSVSREKKERFSLILESASTNQTSMYLCASSIRSGQGVAGNTIYFGEGSWLTVV.